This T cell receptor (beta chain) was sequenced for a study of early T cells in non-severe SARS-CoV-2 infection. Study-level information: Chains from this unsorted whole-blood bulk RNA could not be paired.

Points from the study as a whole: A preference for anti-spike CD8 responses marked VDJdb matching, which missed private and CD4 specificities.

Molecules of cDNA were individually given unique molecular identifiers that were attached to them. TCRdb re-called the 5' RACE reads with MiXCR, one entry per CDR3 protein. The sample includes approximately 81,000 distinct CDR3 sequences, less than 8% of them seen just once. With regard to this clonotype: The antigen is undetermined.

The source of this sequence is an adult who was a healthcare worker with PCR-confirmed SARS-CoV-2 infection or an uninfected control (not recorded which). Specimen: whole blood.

The CDR3 DNA reads TGTGCCAGCAGCGTAGGGACAGGGGGCCTGACCCAGTACTTC. It is translated as CASSVGTGGLTQYF. The gene calls are TRBV9 and TRBJ2-5; 11 bases align to TRBD1. Trimming removed 0 bases from V and 7 bases from J; junction bases left unmatched: 2. The germline V gene encodes CDR1 SGDLS and CDR2 YYNGEE. The CDR3 runs 14 residues.